Presented here are 17 T cell receptor beta chains from one specimen sequenced in a study of blood T cell repertoires in COVID-19. TCRdb's table, derived via immunoSEQ multiplex PCR, lists solely in-frame clones and lacks some. The sample contains 250,000 or so clones, about 88% of which appear only once. What was sequenced was peripheral blood. These TCRs come from a woman aged 40-49 years who had recovered from COVID-19.

The sample holds one count of this clone. V gene TRBV28 combines with J gene TRBJ2-6; D is uncertain. The CDR3 is made up of 11 amino acids. The V gene lost 4 bases and the J gene lost 9 bases, with 4 bases spanning the gap. In germline, CDR1 is MDHEN, CDR2 SYDVKM. The CDR3 spells CASSSFNVLTF. The DNA of the CDR3 is TGTGCCAGCAGTTCTTTCAACGTCCTGACTTTC.

The V gene is TRBV4-1, the J gene TRBJ1-2; 7 bases align to TRBD1. This CDR3 is 15 amino acids long. The germline V gene has CDR1 MGHRA and CDR2 YSYEKL. The trim removed 0 bases at V and 3 bases at J, leaving 4 bases unmatched. CDR3 amino acids: CASSQDPGTDYGYTF. Written as DNA, the CDR3 is TGCGCCAGCAGCCAAGACCCGGGGACAGACTATGGCTACACCTTC.

J is TRBJ1-2 and V is TRBV13; perhaps TRBD1 as D (5 bases). The CDR3 contains 15 residues. V lost 4 bases and J 7 bases, leaving 19 bases between the germline ends. Germline V CDR1 and CDR2: PRHDT, FYEKMQ (reference sequence). For the CDR3, the DNA is TGTGCCAGCAGCTCATTCAGGGCCACCAAGGGTGGCTACACCTTC. The encoded protein is CASSSFRATKGGYTF.

The chain uses TRBV19 and TRBJ1-4; 7 nucleotides agree with TRBD1. Germline V lookup: CDR1 LNHDA, CDR2 SQIVND (reference sequence). The CDR3 is 14 residues long. Unmatched junction bases numbered 6, after V lost 8 bases and J lost 3 bases. In nucleotides, the CDR3 is TGTGCCAGTCGCGACAGGGCCGCTAATGAAAAACTGTTTTTT. This sequence encodes CASRDRAANEKLFF.

The rearrangement joins TRBV18 to TRBJ1-5; unclear D gene. V lost 2 bases and J 7 bases, leaving 9 bases between the germline ends. CDR3 length: 13 residues. CDR1 and CDR2 (germline): KGHSH, LQKENI. The CDR3 sequence: CASSPLVQQPQHF. The CDR3, as DNA: TGTGCCAGCTCACCATTGGTCCAGCAGCCCCAGCATTTT.

The J gene is TRBJ1-6, the V gene TRBV5-4; TRBD1 matches at 9 bases. The V gene's germline CDR1 is SGHNT and CDR2 YYREEE (reference sequence). The CDR3 covers 14 residues. The V gene end was trimmed by 2 bases and the J gene end by 8 bases; junction bases not matched to a gene: 2. CDR3: CASSLRQGDSPLHF. The CDR3 DNA reads as TGTGCCAGCAGCTTAAGACAGGGGGATTCACCCCTCCACTTT.

V and J are TRBV5-1 and TRBJ1-5; D remains unclear. The germline V gene has CDR1 SGHRS and CDR2 YFSETQ. V was cut by 0 bases and J by 2 bases, with 6 bases left in between. The CDR3 is made up of 14 amino acids. The CDR3 spells CASSLGEGNQPQHF. Written as DNA, the CDR3 is TGCGCCAGCAGCTTGGGAGAGGGCAATCAGCCCCAGCATTTT.

This chain joins TRBV30 and TRBJ2-2; 10 bases agree with TRBD1. Trimming at V came to 7 bases and at J to 8 bases, leaving 7 bases not matched to a gene. CDR3 size: 13 residues. In germline, CDR1 is GTSNPN, CDR2 SVGIG (reference sequence). CDR3 bases: TGTGCCTTGACAGGGGGCCTTTCTGGGGAGCTGTTTTTT. Translating gives CALTGGLSGELFF.

This clone was seen a few times. The CDR3 here is CSASTGEVSETQYF. As DNA, the CDR3 is TGCAGTGCTAGTACAGGGGAGGTTTCAGAGACCCAGTACTTC. The chain links TRBV20-1 to TRBJ2-5; tentative D call: TRBD1 (7 bases). Trimming left V 3 bases short and J 4 bases short, with 15 bases between. CDR1 DFQATT and CDR2 SNEGSKA come from the germline V gene (reference sequence). The CDR3 contains 14 residues.

The rearrangement links TRBV9 to TRBJ2-5; TRBD2 matches 10 bases. The CDR3 covers 16 residues. The trim removed 0 bases at V and 5 bases at J, leaving 7 bases unmatched. Germline loops: CDR1 SGDLS, CDR2 YYNGEE. CDR3: CASSVGGTSGVETQYF. The CDR3 bases are TGTGCCAGCAGCGTAGGGGGAACTAGCGGGGTCGAGACCCAGTACTTC.

The chain links TRBV19 to TRBJ2-1; D is possibly TRBD2 (7 bases). V shed 3 bases and J shed 8 bases, with 11 bases lying between them. The CDR3 is made up of 13 amino acids. Germline CDR1 LNHDA, CDR2 SQIVND (reference sequence). For the CDR3, the DNA is TGTGCCAGTAGTATTAGGGGGGGTTATGAGCAGTTCTTC. Its translation is CASSIRGGYEQFF.

The count of this clone is one. The rearrangement links TRBV3-1 (or the pseudogene TRBV3-2) to TRBJ1-4, with D perhaps matching TRBD1 (6 bases). Trimming shortened V by 4 bases and J by 5 bases, and 14 bases separated the two germline ends. Germline CDR1 reads LGHDT; CDR2 reads YNNKEL (reference sequence). The CDR3 is 15 residues long. The CDR3 protein is CASSPIGGANEKLFF. CDR3 nucleotides: TGTGCCAGCAGCCCAATCGGGGGGGCAAATGAAAAACTGTTTTTT.

This chain links TRBV7-3 with TRBJ1-2; D is unresolved. The V end lost 0 bases, the J end lost 6 bases, and 8 bases lay between the germline ends. Per germline, CDR1 SGHTA and CDR2 FQGTGA. This CDR3 is built from 13 residues. CDR3 nucleotide sequence: TGTGCCAGCAGCTTAACCGACCGGGATGGCTACACCTTC. The encoded protein is CASSLTDRDGYTF.

This clone was found once. V usage is TRBV4-3 and J usage is TRBJ2-2; D call uncertain. CDR1 and CDR2 from the germline V gene are LGHNA and YSLEER. The CDR3 consists of 15 residues. The V and J ends lost 5 bases and 6 bases respectively, with 16 bases between them. Written as DNA, the CDR3 is TGCGCCAGCAGCTACGAATCATTGAGTCCCGGGGAGCTGTTTTTT. It specifies CASSYESLSPGELFF.

This rearrangement joins TRBV14 to TRBJ2-5; D remains unclear. CDR3 size: 12 residues. Germline loops: CDR1 SGHDN, CDR2 FVKESK. The V and J ends lost 3 bases and 5 bases respectively, with 7 bases between them. The CDR3 bases are TGTGCCAGCAGCCAGAATGGCGAGACCCAGTACTTC. Translated: CASSQNGETQYF.

This chain uses TRBV11-2 with TRBJ2-7; D is uncertain. The V end lost 1 base, the J end lost 12 bases, and 16 bases lay between the germline ends. CDR1 is SGHAT, CDR2 FQNNGV, per germline. The length of the CDR3 is 13 residues. CDR3 DNA sequence: TGTGCCAGCAGCTTAGGTCTTCCGAGTTGGTGGTACGTC. It translates to CASSLGLPSWWYV.

V is TRBV5-6 and J is TRBJ2-1, with a tentative D call TRBD2 (5 bases). V was cut by 2 bases and J by 2 bases, with 11 bases left in between. This CDR3 spans 15 amino acids. Germline V gives CDR1 SGHDT, CDR2 YYEEEE. CDR3 sequence (DNA): TGTGCCAGCAGCTTCGGAAGAGGGACCTACAATGAGCAGTTCTTC. Amino acid sequence: CASSFGRGTYNEQFF.